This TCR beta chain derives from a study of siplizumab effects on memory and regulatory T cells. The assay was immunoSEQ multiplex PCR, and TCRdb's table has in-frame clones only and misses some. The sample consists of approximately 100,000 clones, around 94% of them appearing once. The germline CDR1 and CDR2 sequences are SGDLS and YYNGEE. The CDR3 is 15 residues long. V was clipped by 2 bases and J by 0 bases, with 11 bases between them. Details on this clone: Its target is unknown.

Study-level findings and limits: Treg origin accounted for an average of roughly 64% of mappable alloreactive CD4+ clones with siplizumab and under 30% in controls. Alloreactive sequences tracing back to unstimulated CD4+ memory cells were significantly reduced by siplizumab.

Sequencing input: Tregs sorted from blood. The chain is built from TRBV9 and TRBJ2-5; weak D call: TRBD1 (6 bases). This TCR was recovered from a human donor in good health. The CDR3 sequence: CASSVVGAHQETQYF. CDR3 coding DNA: TGTGCCAGCAGCGTCGTGGGGGCTCACCAAGAGACCCAGTACTTC.